This note documents a single T cell receptor (beta chain) sequence. Its antigen is unknown. With V trimmed by 3 bases and J by 8 bases, 11 bases remained unmatched. The CDR3 is 16 residues long. This sample was taken from a study of T cells in Graves' hyperthyroidism and ophthalmopathy. From RNA transcripts, TCR beta CDR3 regions were amplified. A first-round RT-PCR of the TCR CDR3 used the HTBI primer set. MiXCR, applied by TCRdb to the multiplex PCR reads, yields one record per CDR3 protein. The table records about 610,000 distinct CDR3 sequences, 46% of them present only once. Points from the study as a whole: Peripheral blood also featured most of the thyroid clonotypes expanded above 0.001.

Each diagnosis was grounded in clinical symptoms, serum thyroxine and TRAb, thyroid ultrasound, and orbital computed tomography. This chain joins TRBV12-3 or TRBV12-4 and TRBJ1-4; 8 nucleotides align to TRBD1. This TCR was sampled from a woman between 18 and 29 years old with Graves' hyperthyroidism. The specimen sequenced was peripheral blood or thyroid tissue (not recorded which). Here the CDR3 DNA reads TGTGCCAGCAGTTTCGACAGGGGAAGGGGTAGAGAAAAACTGTTTTTT. This encodes CASSFDRGRGREKLFF.